This section outlines one T cell receptor beta chain sequence together with its context. This entry is derived from a study of T cell changes during pregnancy in multiple sclerosis. The germline V and J ends were trimmed by 0 bases and 4 bases, with 12 bases remaining between them. There are 15 residues in the CDR3. Germline V gene data show CDR1 as MGHRA and CDR2 as YSYEKL. TCRdb's copy holds only in-frame clones and misses some; the assay was immunoSEQ multiplex PCR. The sample has around 56,000 clones; over 80% are singletons. The sequence came from a female donor with multiple sclerosis, enrolled in a pregnancy study. The sequencing used CD4+ T cells from peripheral blood mononuclear cells, collected in the first trimester of pregnancy. V and J are TRBV4-1 and TRBJ1-1; D ambiguous. The CDR3 nucleotides read TGCGCCAGCAGCCAAGATTTGGGAGACTTCACTGAAGCTTTCTTT. Amino acid sequence: CASSQDLGDFTEAFF.